The next 16 T cell receptor beta chains were all read from a single sample in a study of OX40 agonist ivuxolimab in advanced cancers. Libraries were constructed by the immunoSEQ multiplex PCR assay. TCRdb re-hosts the immuneACCESS table, in-frame sequences only. Its copies lack some clones; in the studies checked, an unresolved V gene accounts for under half of them, and the cause for the rest is not known. The sample table lists about 100,000 clones, 91% of them with a count of one. The biggest ten clones account for around 1.2% of the sample. This specimen consisted of CD4+ or CD8+ T cells sorted from blood, obtained in a trial of the OX40 agonist ivuxolimab. These receptors were taken from an adult with an advanced solid tumor such as melanoma, head and neck, liver or kidney cancer.

The chain combines TRBV7-8 with TRBJ2-5; TRBD1 matches at 7 bases. The J call may be faulty, since TRBJ2-7 better matches the DNA end. Looked up from germline, CDR1 is SGHVS and CDR2 is FQNEAQ. CDR3 length: 17 amino acids. In DNA, the CDR3 is TGTGCCAGCAGCTTCCCTCCGAAAGACAGGGATGTACGCGAGCAGTACTTC. Translating it yields CASSFPPKDRDVREQYF.

The chain joins TRBV9 to TRBJ2-1, with 7 bases that match TRBD2. The J segment lost 7 bases and the V segment lost 1 base, leaving 11 bases of the junction unmatched. Germline CDR1 reads SGDLS; CDR2 reads YYNGEE. The CDR3 length is 16 residues. CDR3 residues: CASSVLGREHGNEQFF. The CDR3 coding sequence is TGTGCCAGCAGCGTACTTGGGCGGGAGCACGGGAATGAGCAGTTCTTC.

The rearrangement links TRBV18 to TRBJ2-4; D may match TRBD1 or TRBD2 (5 bases each). CDR1 and CDR2 (germline): KGHSH, LQKENI. The V end was cut by 1 base, the J end by 3 bases, with 13 bases between. The CDR3 is 16 residues long. DNA for the CDR3: TGTGCCAGCTCACCACGAGGGGTTAGTGGCAAAAACATTCAGTACTTC. It is translated as CASSPRGVSGKNIQYF.

The chain uses TRBV27 and TRBJ2-7, with 11 bases identical to TRBD2. CDR3 length: 15 residues. V was clipped by 6 bases and J by 6 bases; unmatched bases: 10. CDR1 is MNHEY, CDR2 SMNVEV, per germline (reference sequence). CDR3: CASRPLAGGPSEQYF. The CDR3 DNA follows: TGTGCCAGCAGGCCATTAGCGGGAGGGCCATCCGAGCAGTACTTC.

The J gene is TRBJ2-1, the V gene TRBV18; D tentatively reads TRBD1 or TRBD2 (5 bases each). The CDR3 is made up of 13 amino acids. Per the germline V gene, CDR1 is KGHSH and CDR2 is LQKENI. V lost 5 bases to trimming and J lost 9 bases, with 14 bases between them. CDR3 in amino acids: CASSWAGTGEQFF. In nucleotides, the CDR3 is TGTGCCAGCTCATGGGCAGGGACCGGTGAGCAGTTCTTC.

This clone was counted a single time. The rearrangement uses TRBV11-2 and TRBJ2-1; 14 nucleotides align to TRBD2. There are 17 residues in the CDR3. Losses at the gene ends were 2 bases for V and 7 bases for J; bases not matched to a gene: 7. The germline V gene encodes CDR1 SGHAT and CDR2 FQNNGV. Here the CDR3 DNA reads TGTGCCAGCAGCTTAATCGGGACTAGCGGGGGAGGGAATGAGCAGTTCTTC. Its translation: CASSLIGTSGGGNEQFF.

The chain joins TRBV28 to TRBJ1-1; D ambiguous. Germline V gene sequence: CDR1 MDHEN, CDR2 SYDVKM. There are 14 residues in the CDR3. Trimming pared 5 bases from V and 4 bases from J, leaving 14 bases between. This chain's CDR3 is CASSPDGVATEAFF. CDR3 DNA: TGTGCCAGCAGTCCTGACGGGGTGGCCACTGAAGCTTTCTTT.

The chain is built from TRBV7-9 and TRBJ2-7; perhaps TRBD1 as D (6 bases). This CDR3 is 16 amino acids long. The germline gives CDR1 SEHNR, CDR2 FQNEAQ (reference sequence). V was pared by 2 bases and J by 3 bases, with 17 bases between. CDR3 in amino acids: CASSLRFGQSFYEQYF. As DNA, the CDR3 is TGTGCCAGCAGCTTAAGGTTCGGACAGAGCTTCTACGAGCAGTACTTC.

The J gene is TRBJ2-5, the V gene TRBV5-4, with 12 positions matching TRBD2. The trim removed 4 bases at V and 5 bases at J, leaving 3 bases unmatched. CDR3 size: 14 residues. CDR1 and CDR2 (germline): SGHNT, YYREEE (reference sequence). The CDR3, as DNA: TGTGCCAGCAGCCGCGGGACTAGCGGGGAGACCCAGTACTTC. Translated, it gives CASSRGTSGETQYF.

This clone is a singleton in its sample. The chain has TRBV6-4 and TRBJ2-3, with 10 bases that match TRBD2. This CDR3 comprises 15 residues. Germline V gene lookup returns CDR1 MRHNA and CDR2 SNTAGT. Trimming removed 8 bases from V and 4 bases from J; junction bases left unmatched: 9. The DNA of the CDR3 is TGTGCCAGCTCGGAGGTACTAGCGGGGCCAGATACGCAGTATTTT. Translating it yields CASSEVLAGPDTQYF.

Turning to this clone: Other nucleotide sequences in the sample specify the same CDR3. This rearrangement joins TRBV28 to TRBJ2-3, with 8 bases matching TRBD2. The V segment lost 2 bases and the J segment 3 bases; nucleotides outside the gene matches: 4. The CDR3 runs 15 residues. Germline CDR1 MDHEN, CDR2 SYDVKM. CDR3: CASSLRREVTDTQYF. DNA for the CDR3: TGTGCCAGCAGTTTAAGGCGGGAGGTGACAGATACGCAGTATTTT. The full variable domain, with the rest looked up from reference TRBV28 and TRBJ2-3, is DVKVTQSSRYLVKRTGEKVFLECVQDMDHENMFWYRQDPGLGLRLIYFSYDVKMKEKGDIPEGYSVSREKKERFSLILESASTNQTSMYLCASSLRREVTDTQYFGPGTRLTVL.

The rearrangement joins TRBV18 to TRBJ1-2; maybe TRBD1 (6 bases). The CDR3 consists of 18 residues. Germline CDR1 and CDR2: KGHSH and LQKENI. The V and J ends lost 3 bases and 2 bases respectively, with 22 bases between them. The CDR3 loop reads CASSPAFGRQEYNYGYTF. The CDR3 DNA sequence: TGTGCCAGCTCACCGGCCTTCGGTAGACAGGAATACAACTATGGCTACACCTTC.

V is TRBV19 and J is TRBJ1-1; the match to TRBD1 covers 9 bases. CDR1 and CDR2 (germline): LNHDA, SQIVND (reference sequence). V dropped 4 bases and J dropped 3; count of bases not matched to a gene: 3. The CDR3 is made up of 14 amino acids. This CDR3 is CASSRTGDYTEAFF. CDR3 coding DNA: TGTGCCAGTAGTAGGACAGGGGACTACACTGAAGCTTTCTTT.

The chain employs TRBV11-2 and TRBJ2-5; unclear D gene. The CDR3 is 13 amino acids. From germline, CDR1 is SGHAT and CDR2 FQNNGV. V lost 3 bases and J 5 bases, leaving 10 bases between the germline ends. In DNA form, the CDR3 reads TGTGCCAGCAGCTTCGGAGACGAGGAGACCCAGTACTTC. This sequence encodes CASSFGDEETQYF. Supplemented by reference TRBV11-2 and TRBJ2-5, the full variable domain reads EAGVAQSPRYKIIEKRQSVAFWCNPISGHATLYWYQQILGQGPKLLIQFQNNGVVDDSQLPKDRFSAERLKGVDSTLKIQPAKLEDSAVYLCASSFGDEETQYFGPGTRLLVL.

V and J are TRBV5-1 and TRBJ2-1; 9 bases are shared with TRBD1. From germline, CDR1 is SGHRS and CDR2 YFSETQ. This CDR3 has 15 amino acids. Losses at the gene ends were 1 base for V and 4 bases for J; bases not matched to a gene: 3. In nucleotides, the CDR3 is TGCGCCAGCAGCTTGACTGGGACAGGGTACAATGAGCAGTTCTTC. It specifies CASSLTGTGYNEQFF. The variable domain in full, completed from reference TRBV5-1 and TRBJ2-1, reads KAGVTQTPRYLIKTRGQQVTLSCSPISGHRSVSWYQQTPGQGLQFLFEYFSETQRNKGNFPGRFSGRQFSNSRSEMNVSTLELGDSALYLCASSLTGTGYNEQFFGPGTRLTVL.

The V call is TRBV7-9, the J call TRBJ1-2; D call uncertain. Germline loops: CDR1 SEHNR, CDR2 FQNEAQ (reference sequence). V was shortened by 5 bases and J by 0 bases, with 10 bases between the two germline ends. The CDR3 length is 14 residues. CDR3 protein: CASSRAIANYGYTF. CDR3 DNA: TGTGCCAGCAGCCGAGCAATAGCTAACTATGGCTACACCTTC. Filled out from reference TRBV7-9 and TRBJ1-2, the complete variable domain reads DTGVSQNPRHKITKRGQNVTFRCDPISEHNRLYWYRQTLGQGPEFLTYFQNEAQLEKSRLLSDRFSAERPKGSFSTLEIQRTEQGDSAMYLCASSRAIANYGYTFGSGTRLTVV.